Included here is one T cell receptor (beta chain) sequence, with context. Its antigen target is currently unknown. Per-nucleotide qualities are absent, and no much larger clonotype sits a single base away. Collaborating institutions collected whole blood in K2EDTA tubes following their own protocols. For TCRbeta analysis, collaborator samples were shipped as frozen whole blood, as isolated PBMCs, or as DNA extracted from either sample type. The data derive from a study of blood T cell repertoires in COVID-19 (dated by TCRdb to 2020 to 2021). About the full investigation: Samples covering the acute and convalescent phases of COVID-19 were provided by collaborators in the United States, Italy and Spain. The samples were drawn from the first 160 participants of the ongoing ImmuneRACE study and from about 1,200 subjects provided by 6 global collaborators. Where available, HLA class I and class II types were taken from metadata supplied by the sample provider and were not determined by assay-based typing. A freely available public database, intended as a resource for researchers studying the immune response to SARS-CoV-2, is where the repertoires were released. The prospective study material was composed of cDNA or gDNA derived from T cells, B-cell-depleted T cells, or PBMCs. Nearly every sample came with metadata listing a de-identified subject ID, COVID-19 status, age in years and sex. Deeply sampled blood TCRbeta repertoires from subjects exposed to, actively infected with, or recovered from COVID-19 were included in the dataset.

The CDR3 has 18 amino acids, counting the end cysteine and phenylalanine. The CDR3 DNA has 54 bases and is translated from base 1. What the study reported, not specific to this receptor: The quantity of clinical and demographic metadata differed by source and by participant and was supplied without curation.

TCRbeta CDR3 regions were amplified from genomic DNA using the immunoSEQ Assay, a bias-controlled multiplex PCR. The original pipeline was this. Within the assay, amplification of reference gene primers was used to estimate how many nucleated cells each sample contained. To quantify the absolute abundance of each unique TCRbeta CDR3 rearrangement, sequence reads were collapsed and filtered. For each sample, productive Simpson clonality was calculated as the square root of Simpson's diversity index across productive rearrangements. In TCRdb, the immuneACCESS table is reduced to in-frame sequences with V and J assigned. These tables do not hold every clone; where another copy was compared, an unresolved V gene accounts for under half, and the others remain unexplained. The DNA gave D and trimming, while V, J and clone size come from that table. This sample gives 50,000 to 70,000 clones in total; about 79% of them show up just once. 5.6% of the sample is held by the ten biggest clonotypes.

This receptor was taken from a woman aged 60-75 years with acute or convalescent COVID-19. The chain is encoded by TRBV21-1 joined to TRBJ2-2; the D call of TRBD1 is as the table states it, not checked on the DNA. TRBV21-1 is flagged as a pseudogene. Sequenced sample: peripheral blood. The CDR3 protein sequence reads: CASSTRQGRAYSTGELFF. The DNA sequence is given as TGTGCCAGCAGCACACGACAGGGAAGGGCCTATTCGACCGGGGAGCTGTTTTTT.